What follows are 4 T cell receptor beta chains derived from one specimen sequenced in a study of T cells in Graves' hyperthyroidism and ophthalmopathy. What was amplified from RNA transcripts were TCR beta CDR3 regions. When the TCR CDR3 underwent first-round RT-PCR, the HTBI primer set was used. From the multiplex PCR reads, TCRdb called clonotypes with MiXCR, one entry per CDR3 protein. The sample has about 720,000 distinct CDR3 sequences, approximately 19% seen once. Source material: blood. The origin of the receptors is a woman aged 45-59 years with Graves' hyperthyroidism that later progressed to Graves' ophthalmopathy.

This clonotype was observed a few times. This chain links TRBV12-3 or TRBV12-4 with TRBJ1-2, with D unresolved. The CDR3 sequence is 13 residues long. Trimming took 5 bases from V and 8 from J, leaving 15 bases between them. The CDR3 is CASSPTEGRGYTF. As DNA, the CDR3 is TGTGCCAGCAGTCCCACTGAAGGGCGCGGCTACACCTTC.

This rearrangement joins TRBV2 to TRBJ2-7, with D unclear. The CDR3 runs to 12 residues. Trimming took 7 bases from V and 4 from J, leaving 11 bases between them. Germline CDR1 SNHLY, CDR2 FYNNEI. CDR3 coding DNA: TGTGCCAGCAAATGGAACGAGTACGAGCAGTACTTC. It encodes CASKWNEYEQYF.

The chain combines TRBV9 with TRBJ2-3, with TRBD2 matching 12 bases. Per the germline V gene, CDR1 is SGDLS and CDR2 is YYNGEE. The junction had 4 bases not matched to a gene; V was cut back by 2 bases and J by 6 bases. CDR3 size: 15 residues. The CDR3 protein is CASSVRTSGADTQYF. The CDR3 bases are TGTGCCAGCAGCGTCCGGACTAGCGGGGCGGATACGCAGTATTTT.

This clonotype was recorded at least ten times. V usage is TRBV12-3 or TRBV12-4 and J usage is TRBJ1-1; D not resolved. The CDR3 is 18 residues long. Deletions cut 3 bases from V and 1 base from J, with 21 bases between. CDR3 sequence: CASSFTALRVGENTEAFF. The CDR3 DNA sequence: TGTGCCAGCAGTTTCACCGCTCTGAGAGTGGGAGAGAACACTGAAGCTTTCTTT.